This T cell receptor (beta chain) was sequenced in a study of T cells after yellow fever vaccination. This clonotype was seen at least ten times. V was pared by 0 bases and J by 2 bases, with 6 bases of the junction left unmatched. The CDR3 has 16 residues. The germline gives CDR1 SGHNT, CDR2 YYREEE (reference sequence). TCRdb reprocessed the 5' RACE reads with MiXCR, giving one entry per CDR3 protein. Seen here are some 250,000 distinct CDR3 sequences, 3.6% observed once, and the top ten hold around 20%. This receptor was obtained from a young man who received the YFV17D yellow fever vaccine. The chain links TRBV5-4 to TRBJ2-3; the match to TRBD1 covers 7 bases. This specimen consisted of PBMCs, obtained 15 days after the yellow fever booster vaccination. This CDR3 reads CASSLGRGQPTDTQYF. The CDR3 DNA sequence: TGTGCCAGCAGCTTGGGTAGGGGACAGCCCACAGATACGCAGTATTTT.